The 25 T cell receptor beta chains reported below all come from one sample, sequenced in a study of T cells expressing NK-cell markers. TCRdb re-analyzed the 5' RACE reads; it lists each CDR3 protein once, without DNA. The listing records around 380,000 distinct CDR3 sequences. Sequenced: blood T cells: a sorted CD56 or NKG2C T cell subset, CD4+ or CD8+ T cells, or bulk PBMC T cells (not recorded which). Source of these receptors: a woman aged 50 to 60 in good health.

CDR3 protein: CASSQERGTPGNTGELFF. The V and J genes are TRBV14 and TRBJ2-2; the TCRdb call, TRBD1, lacks DNA for checking. This CDR3 has 18 amino acids. From germline, CDR1 is SGHDN and CDR2 FVKESK.

V is TRBV5-1 and J is TRBJ2-7. The V gene's germline CDR1 is SGHRS and CDR2 YFSETQ. This CDR3 spans 15 amino acids. The CDR3 sequence is CASSLGGMDTYEQYF.

V usage is TRBV12-3 or TRBV12-4 and J usage is TRBJ2-5; TCRdb reports TRBD1, a call that lacks DNA to check it against. The CDR3 consists of 15 residues. The CDR3 spells CASSSGGRGQETQYF.

This rearrangement joins TRBV5-8 to TRBJ2-1; TCRdb's D call, TRBD2, is unchecked because there is no DNA. The CDR3 consists of 18 residues. CDR1 is SGHTS and CDR2 is YDEGEE in the germline V gene. The CDR3 sequence is CASSHGQTSGVTGNEQFF.

V usage is TRBV11-2 and J usage is TRBJ2-1. CDR3 length: 15 amino acids. Germline lookup yields CDR1 SGHAT and CDR2 FQNNGV. This CDR3 is CASSPSVSSYNEQFF.

The J gene is TRBJ2-7, the V gene TRBV10-3; the D call of TRBD2 rests on TCRdb alone, since no DNA is present to check it. From germline, CDR1 is ENHRY and CDR2 SYGVKD. The CDR3 runs 14 residues. The CDR3 is CAISDGVSGYEQYF.

The chain combines TRBV12-3 or TRBV12-4 with TRBJ2-2. The CDR3 runs 15 residues. CDR3 protein: CASSSGLRNTGELFF.

CDR3 region: CASSATGRFTDTQYF. The chain has TRBV12-3 or TRBV12-4 and TRBJ2-3; the TCRdb D gene call, TRBD1, has no DNA to confirm it. CDR3 length: 15 amino acids.

V is TRBV20-1 and J is TRBJ2-1; the D call of TRBD1 rests on TCRdb alone, since no DNA is present to check it. Germline V gene data show CDR1 as DFQATT and CDR2 as SNEGSKA (reference sequence). This CDR3 contains 13 residues. CDR3 loop: CSSLGQGHNEQFF.

The genes are TRBV28 and TRBJ1-5; no DNA is available, so the TRBD1 call from TCRdb remains unchecked. The CDR3 totals 15 residues. CDR1 is MDHEN and CDR2 is SYDVKM in the germline V gene. CDR3: CASSITGGGGQPQHF.

The chain combines TRBV6-5 with TRBJ2-1. The length of the CDR3 is 13 residues. Germline CDR1 reads MNHEY; CDR2 reads SVGAGI. CDR3 loop: CASSAKFKVEQFF.

The chain employs TRBV4-1 and TRBJ1-1. Germline CDR1 and CDR2: MGHRA and YSYEKL. The CDR3 contains 14 residues. The CDR3 sequence: CASSQAPRSTEAFF.

V gene TRBV29-1 combines with J gene TRBJ1-2; the TCRdb D gene call, TRBD1, has no DNA to confirm it. The CDR3 length is 16 residues. In germline, CDR1 is SQVTM, CDR2 ANQGSEA. The chain's CDR3 is CSVERDQIEGGDGYTF.

The V call is TRBV5-1, the J call TRBJ1-3. From germline, CDR1 is SGHRS and CDR2 YFSETQ. CDR3 length: 15 residues. CDR3 loop: CASSRTLDSGNTIYF.

The chain links TRBV6-1 to TRBJ2-2; TCRdb's D call of TRBD2 is untestable without DNA. Germline CDR1 reads MNHNS; CDR2 reads SASEGT. The CDR3 totals 17 residues. The CDR3 here is CASSRHMEAGTSGELFF.

The V and J genes are TRBV9 and TRBJ2-1. CDR3 length: 13 residues. Germline loops: CDR1 SGDLS, CDR2 YYNGEE. CDR3 region: CASNRDADNEQFF.

The gene calls are TRBV6-5 and TRBJ2-1; TCRdb's assignment of TRBD1 cannot be checked, as there is no DNA. Germline-derived CDR1 and CDR2 are MNHEY and SVGAGI. The CDR3 contains 13 residues. The CDR3 sequence is CASSSAEPGEQFF.

The chain links TRBV20-1 to TRBJ2-3. Per germline, CDR1 DFQATT and CDR2 SNEGSKA (reference sequence). CDR3 length: 14 residues. The CDR3 region is CSARDRWGTDTQYF.

The chain uses TRBV4-1 and TRBJ2-5; TCRdb reports TRBD1, a call that lacks DNA to check it against. This CDR3 is built from 14 residues. CDR1 and CDR2 (germline): MGHRA, YSYEKL. The CDR3 sequence is CASSRPGMQETQYF.

This chain uses TRBV24-1 with TRBJ1-4; checking the TCRdb D call of TRBD1 is not possible without DNA. From germline, CDR1 is KGHDR and CDR2 SFDVKD. CDR3 size: 18 residues. CDR3 in amino acids: CATSDLGRGPLHREKLFF.

The rearrangement uses TRBV12-3 or TRBV12-4 and TRBJ1-6. The CDR3 is 14 amino acids. CDR3 sequence: CASSLTATDSPLHF.

J is TRBJ1-1 and V is TRBV27; TCRdb names TRBD1, which stays unverified in the absence of DNA. Germline CDR1 MNHEY, CDR2 SMNVEV (reference sequence). The CDR3 has 14 amino acids. The CDR3 loop is CASSRVDQGAEAFF.

The CDR3 is CSASPPGTDYNEQFF. The rearrangement joins TRBV20-1 to TRBJ2-1; TCRdb's D gene call, TRBD1, goes unchecked for lack of DNA. This CDR3 is 15 amino acids long. Germline lookup yields CDR1 DFQATT and CDR2 SNEGSKA (reference sequence).

The chain uses TRBV28 and TRBJ1-5; TCRdb indicates TRBD1, and absent DNA this call remains unverified. The length of the CDR3 is 14 residues. Germline V gene sequence: CDR1 MDHEN, CDR2 SYDVKM. CDR3 in amino acids: CASRGTLDNQPQHF.

The V call is TRBV12-3 or TRBV12-4, the J call TRBJ2-4; with no DNA, the TCRdb D assignment of TRBD2 cannot be verified. This CDR3 is built from 12 residues. The CDR3 here is CASSFSGRSPIF.